This T cell receptor (beta chain) was profiled in a study of T cell responses to AZD1222 COVID-19 vaccine. Study at large: Combined were second doses at about 4 or about 12 weeks.

Study results and caveats: In a largely white British group with more females than males, clonal diversity was possibly underestimated. Baseline antibody screening turned up just six or seven seropositive AZD1222 recipients. Increased Spike-specific TCR breadth and depth were observed after two AZD1222 doses.

Clones were sequenced by immunoSEQ multiplex PCR, and TCRdb holds only the in-frame ones, with some missing. Among 150,000 or so clones listed, around 92% were seen once. J lost 4 bases, V lost 3 bases, and 10 bases had no gene match. The germline gives CDR1 ENHRY, CDR2 SYGVKD. This CDR3 contains 17 residues. For this clone: The target antigen is unknown.

This receptor was taken from an adult in good health. The sample here was peripheral blood, taken on day 0 of AZD1222 vaccination. The chain has TRBV10-3 and TRBJ2-3; 10 positions match TRBD2. This CDR3 reads CAISDRGASGSPDTQYF. DNA of the CDR3: TGTGCCATCAGTGATAGGGGGGCTAGCGGGAGCCCAGATACGCAGTATTTT.